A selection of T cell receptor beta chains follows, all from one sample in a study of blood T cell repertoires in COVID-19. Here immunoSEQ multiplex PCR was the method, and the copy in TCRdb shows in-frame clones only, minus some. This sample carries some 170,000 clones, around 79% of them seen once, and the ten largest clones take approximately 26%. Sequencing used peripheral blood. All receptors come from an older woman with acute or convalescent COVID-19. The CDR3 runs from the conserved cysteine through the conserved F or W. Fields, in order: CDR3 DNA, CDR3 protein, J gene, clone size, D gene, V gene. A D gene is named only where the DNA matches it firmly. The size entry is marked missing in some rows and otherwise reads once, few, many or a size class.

cdr3_nt: TGCGCCAGCAGTCAATCTGGGCAGGGCCCCCCCTACACCTTC
cdr3_aa: CASSQSGQGPPYTF
j_call: TRBJ1-2
clone_size: NA
d_call: NA
v_call: TRBV23-1

cdr3_nt: TGTGCCAGCAGCCCAATAACTTGGGCGGAGGGTGAATTGGAAGGGACCCAGTACTTC
cdr3_aa: CASSPITWAEGELEGTQYF
j_call: TRBJ2-5
clone_size: NA
d_call: NA
v_call: TRBV14

cdr3_nt: TGTGCCACCAGCAGAGATCAGCTGCGGGAGGGCTCAGATACGCAGTATTTT
cdr3_aa: CATSRDQLREGSDTQYF
j_call: TRBJ2-3
clone_size: NA
d_call: TRBD2
v_call: TRBV15

cdr3_nt: TGTGCCAGCAGCCAGGCGGGACAGGGGGCCGGGACCCAGTACTTC
cdr3_aa: CASSQAGQGAGTQYF
j_call: TRBJ2-5
clone_size: NA
d_call: TRBD1
v_call: TRBV14

cdr3_nt: TGTGCCAGCAGCCATGAGACCCAGTACTTC
cdr3_aa: CASSHETQYF
j_call: TRBJ2-5
clone_size: NA
d_call: NA
v_call: TRBV7-9

cdr3_nt: TGTGCCAGCAGCCCCCGGCTAGCGGGAGGTGTGGGGGAGCTGTTTTTT
cdr3_aa: CASSPRLAGGVGELFF
j_call: TRBJ2-2
clone_size: NA
d_call: TRBD2
v_call: TRBV7-6

cdr3_nt: TGTGCCAGCAGTCCTCGCGGGACCAACAATGAGCAGTTCTTC
cdr3_aa: CASSPRGTNNEQFF
j_call: TRBJ2-1
clone_size: NA
d_call: NA
v_call: TRBV27

cdr3_nt: TGTGCCAGCAGCTTAGAAGGGCGGGGTAGCACAGATACGCAGTATTTT
cdr3_aa: CASSLEGRGSTDTQYF
j_call: TRBJ2-3
clone_size: few
d_call: NA
v_call: TRBV7-8

cdr3_nt: TGTGCCAGCAGCTCTAGCGGTACCAACTACGAGCAGTACTTC
cdr3_aa: CASSSSGTNYEQYF
j_call: TRBJ2-7
clone_size: NA
d_call: TRBD2
v_call: TRBV7-9

cdr3_nt: TGTGCCAGCAGCTTAGTCATCGGACAGGGGGCTGGGGCCAACGTCCTGACTTTC
cdr3_aa: CASSLVIGQGAGANVLTF
j_call: TRBJ2-6
clone_size: NA
d_call: TRBD1
v_call: TRBV7-8

cdr3_nt: TGTGCTTCGAGGCGCGGGAACACCGGGGAGCTGTTTTTT
cdr3_aa: CASRRGNTGELFF
j_call: TRBJ2-2
clone_size: NA
d_call: NA
v_call: TRBV12-3/TRBV12-4

cdr3_nt: TGTGCCAGCAGCCCTGGTCCAGCGGGAGTGGCGTACAATGAGCAGTTCTTC
cdr3_aa: CASSPGPAGVAYNEQFF
j_call: TRBJ2-1
clone_size: NA
d_call: TRBD2
v_call: TRBV4-2

cdr3_nt: TGTGCCAGCAGTCGACAGGCGAGCTATGGCTACACCTTC
cdr3_aa: CASSRQASYGYTF
j_call: TRBJ1-2
clone_size: NA
d_call: NA
v_call: TRBV7-9

cdr3_nt: TGTGCCAGCAGAGAGACCGGACAGACCGGGGAGCTGTTTTTT
cdr3_aa: CASRETGQTGELFF
j_call: TRBJ2-2
clone_size: NA
d_call: NA
v_call: TRBV6-5

cdr3_nt: TGTGCCAGCAGTGATCAAGGGCAGGGGGTGGGAGAGACCCAGTACTTC
cdr3_aa: CASSDQGQGVGETQYF
j_call: TRBJ2-5
clone_size: NA
d_call: TRBD1
v_call: TRBV6-1

cdr3_nt: TGTGCCAGCAACTTCTTCAGCGGGGCGAGCTCCTACGAGCAGTACTTC
cdr3_aa: CASNFFSGASSYEQYF
j_call: TRBJ2-7
clone_size: NA
d_call: TRBD2
v_call: TRBV5-4

cdr3_nt: TGTGCCAGCAGCTTATTTGGAGACACCGGGGAGCTGTTTTTT
cdr3_aa: CASSLFGDTGELFF
j_call: TRBJ2-2
clone_size: NA
d_call: NA
v_call: TRBV7-2

cdr3_nt: TGTGCCAGCAGCTTAGTCGGAGGGATTGGCAATCAGCCCCAGCATTTT
cdr3_aa: CASSLVGGIGNQPQHF
j_call: TRBJ1-5
clone_size: few
d_call: NA
v_call: TRBV7-2

cdr3_nt: TGCGCCAGCAGCTTCAGGGGAACGTTCCGGGAGACCCAGTACTTC
cdr3_aa: CASSFRGTFRETQYF
j_call: TRBJ2-5
clone_size: NA
d_call: NA
v_call: TRBV5-1

cdr3_nt: TGTGCCAGCAGTGAATTAGGGACAGTGAACACCGGGGAGCTGTTTTTT
cdr3_aa: CASSELGTVNTGELFF
j_call: TRBJ2-2
clone_size: once
d_call: TRBD1
v_call: TRBV25-1

cdr3_nt: TGTGCCAGCAGTGAAGAATTGCGGGGGCCCTACGAGCAGTACTTC
cdr3_aa: CASSEELRGPYEQYF
j_call: TRBJ2-7
clone_size: NA
d_call: NA
v_call: TRBV2

cdr3_nt: TGTGCCAGCAGCCACGCTGAACTTTCCTACGAGCAGTACTTC
cdr3_aa: CASSHAELSYEQYF
j_call: TRBJ2-7
clone_size: NA
d_call: NA
v_call: TRBV7-9

cdr3_nt: TGTGCCAGCTCACCACCGGTGGGGACAGTCAGCACAGATACGCAGTATTTT
cdr3_aa: CASSPPVGTVSTDTQYF
j_call: TRBJ2-3
clone_size: NA
d_call: TRBD1
v_call: TRBV18

cdr3_nt: TGTGCCAGCAGCGCACAAACAGGGGGCGCCGGCAATCAGCCCCAGCATTTT
cdr3_aa: CASSAQTGGAGNQPQHF
j_call: TRBJ1-5
clone_size: NA
d_call: TRBD1
v_call: TRBV7-2

cdr3_nt: TGCGCCAGCAGCTTGAACGGTGGAGGGAACACTGAAGCTTTCTTT
cdr3_aa: CASSLNGGGNTEAFF
j_call: TRBJ1-1
clone_size: NA
d_call: NA
v_call: TRBV5-1

cdr3_nt: TGCGCCAGCAGCCGTTATACTAGCACAGATACGCAGTATTTT
cdr3_aa: CASSRYTSTDTQYF
j_call: TRBJ2-3
clone_size: NA
d_call: NA
v_call: TRBV5-1

cdr3_nt: TGTGCAAGTCGATATTACTCTAGCGGGAGGGCCTTCGGCGATGAAAGCCCCGGGCAGTACTTC
cdr3_aa: CASRYYSSGRAFGDESPGQYF
j_call: TRBJ2-7
clone_size: NA
d_call: NA
v_call: TRBV12-2

cdr3_nt: TGTGCCAGCAGCTTAGCACCCAGGGCGAACAATGAGCAGTTCTTC
cdr3_aa: CASSLAPRANNEQFF
j_call: TRBJ2-1
clone_size: NA
d_call: NA
v_call: TRBV7-3

cdr3_nt: TGCAGCGTTGAAAAGGGGACAGACATAGATACGCAGTATTTT
cdr3_aa: CSVEKGTDIDTQYF
j_call: TRBJ2-3
clone_size: NA
d_call: TRBD1
v_call: TRBV29-1

cdr3_nt: TGTGCCAGCAGTTTATCGTGGCGGCAAGAGACCCAGTACTTC
cdr3_aa: CASSLSWRQETQYF
j_call: TRBJ2-5
clone_size: NA
d_call: NA
v_call: TRBV27

cdr3_nt: TGTGCCAGCAGCTCCGCAGGGAATTTGGATACGCAGTATTTT
cdr3_aa: CASSSAGNLDTQYF
j_call: TRBJ2-3
clone_size: NA
d_call: NA
v_call: TRBV7-8

cdr3_nt: TGCGCCAGCAGCCAAGATTTGTTCGGGCTAGCGGCGATTAATGAGCAGTTCTTC
cdr3_aa: CASSQDLFGLAAINEQFF
j_call: TRBJ2-1
clone_size: few
d_call: TRBD2
v_call: TRBV4-1

cdr3_nt: TGTGCCAGCAGTGAAGGGCCTCCCTATGGCTACACCTTC
cdr3_aa: CASSEGPPYGYTF
j_call: TRBJ1-2
clone_size: NA
d_call: NA
v_call: TRBV6-1

cdr3_nt: TGTGCCAGCAGCTCCCGCGGCGGGACAGCTAGCACAGATACGCAGTATTTT
cdr3_aa: CASSSRGGTASTDTQYF
j_call: TRBJ2-3
clone_size: few
d_call: NA
v_call: TRBV7-3

cdr3_nt: TGTGCCAGCAGTGAAAATACAGGGTTAGCCAAAAACATTCAGTACTTC
cdr3_aa: CASSENTGLAKNIQYF
j_call: TRBJ2-4
clone_size: NA
d_call: NA
v_call: TRBV2

cdr3_nt: TGTGCCAGCAGGCGGGACGCACAGAGTTATAATTCACCCCTCCACTTT
cdr3_aa: CASRRDAQSYNSPLHF
j_call: TRBJ1-6
clone_size: NA
d_call: NA
v_call: TRBV6-6

cdr3_nt: TGTGCCTGGCAGACAGGGGGCGGCACTGAAGCTTTCTTT
cdr3_aa: CAWQTGGGTEAFF
j_call: TRBJ1-1
clone_size: few
d_call: TRBD1
v_call: TRBV30

cdr3_nt: TGCGCCAGCAGTTACGCTCCGACAGCTTCCTACGAGCAGTACTTC
cdr3_aa: CASSYAPTASYEQYF
j_call: TRBJ2-7
clone_size: NA
d_call: NA
v_call: TRBV4-1

cdr3_nt: TGCAGCGGGACTAGCGGCTCCTACGAGCAGTACTTC
cdr3_aa: CSGTSGSYEQYF
j_call: TRBJ2-7
clone_size: NA
d_call: TRBD2
v_call: TRBV29-1

cdr3_nt: TGTGCCATCAGTGACGGAGTAAACACTGAAGCTTTCTTT
cdr3_aa: CAISDGVNTEAFF
j_call: TRBJ1-1
clone_size: once
d_call: NA
v_call: TRBV10-3

cdr3_nt: TGTGCCAGCAGTGGAGACGGGGCAACTAATGAAAAACTGTTTTTT
cdr3_aa: CASSGDGATNEKLFF
j_call: TRBJ1-4
clone_size: NA
d_call: NA
v_call: TRBV2

cdr3_nt: TGTGCCAGCAGTGAACGGGAGAAGCAAAAACTGTTTTTT
cdr3_aa: CASSEREKQKLFF
j_call: TRBJ1-4
clone_size: NA
d_call: NA
v_call: TRBV2

cdr3_nt: TGTGCCAGCTCATGGAACAGGCCCCCGACCAACTCCGGCTACACCTTC
cdr3_aa: CASSWNRPPTNSGYTF
j_call: TRBJ1-2
clone_size: many
d_call: NA
v_call: TRBV18

cdr3_nt: TGTGCCAGTAGTATAGGAGGGATAGGGAGAGGCGAAAAACTGTTTTTT
cdr3_aa: CASSIGGIGRGEKLFF
j_call: TRBJ1-4
clone_size: NA
d_call: NA
v_call: TRBV19

cdr3_nt: TGTGCCAGCAGCCAGGGACTCTTCCCCTCTGAGCAGTTCTTC
cdr3_aa: CASSQGLFPSEQFF
j_call: TRBJ2-1
clone_size: NA
d_call: NA
v_call: TRBV3-1/TRBV3-2

cdr3_nt: TGTGCCAGCAGTCCACCGGGACTTAGCTCCTACAATGAGCAGTTCTTC
cdr3_aa: CASSPPGLSSYNEQFF
j_call: TRBJ2-1
clone_size: NA
d_call: NA
v_call: TRBV2

cdr3_nt: TGTGCCAGCAGCCAAGCAGCGGGAGTGGAGGAGACCCAGTACTTC
cdr3_aa: CASSQAAGVEETQYF
j_call: TRBJ2-5
clone_size: NA
d_call: TRBD2
v_call: TRBV4-2

cdr3_nt: TGTGCCAGCTCACCACGCATTTCGGGACAGGGTCTTCATGAGCAGTTCTTC
cdr3_aa: CASSPRISGQGLHEQFF
j_call: TRBJ2-1
clone_size: NA
d_call: TRBD1
v_call: TRBV18

cdr3_nt: TGTGCCAGTAAGCGGGACCGTACCATTAGCTCTGGGGCCAACGTCCTGACTTTC
cdr3_aa: CASKRDRTISSGANVLTF
j_call: TRBJ2-6
clone_size: few
d_call: TRBD2
v_call: TRBV19

cdr3_nt: TGTGCCAGCAGCTTAGTAGGGACAACCGGGGAGCTGTTTTTT
cdr3_aa: CASSLVGTTGELFF
j_call: TRBJ2-2
clone_size: few
d_call: NA
v_call: TRBV7-2

cdr3_nt: TGTGCCAGCAGCACGCGACTAGCGGGAGTGGAGAATGAGCAGTTCTTC
cdr3_aa: CASSTRLAGVENEQFF
j_call: TRBJ2-1
clone_size: NA
d_call: TRBD2
v_call: TRBV5-5

cdr3_nt: TGCGCCAGCTCTAACTTTGGGACACCTGATCTCTACACCTTC
cdr3_aa: CASSNFGTPDLYTF
j_call: TRBJ1-2
clone_size: NA
d_call: NA
v_call: TRBV4-1

cdr3_nt: TGCAGCGTTGATAGACAGGAGAACACTGAAGCTTTCTTT
cdr3_aa: CSVDRQENTEAFF
j_call: TRBJ1-1
clone_size: NA
d_call: NA
v_call: TRBV29-1

cdr3_nt: TGTGCCAGCGGCCGGACAGGGTTGGTAAATGAGCAGTTCTTC
cdr3_aa: CASGRTGLVNEQFF
j_call: TRBJ2-1
clone_size: NA
d_call: TRBD1
v_call: TRBV27